This entry is about one T cell receptor beta chain. This clone was counted a single time. What antigen it recognizes has not been identified. Base qualities are missing; no much larger clone stands one base away. Libraries were constructed by the immunoSEQ multiplex PCR assay. TCRdb re-hosts the immuneACCESS table, in-frame sequences only. Its copies lack some clones; in the studies checked, an unresolved V gene accounts for under half of them, and the cause for the rest is not known. This sample lists 6,500 to 9,500 clones; about 76% were detected once. Of the sample, approximately 1.1% is held by the ten largest clones. The CDR3 starts with the cysteine, ends with the phenylalanine, and has 16 residues. Only the CDR3 part of the read is kept: 48 bases, read in frame from the first base. For this chain, trimming is 6 bases at the V end and 1 base at the J end, and the number of junction bases without a gene match is 12. The germline V gene (reference sequence) specifies SGHNT as CDR1 and YYREEE as CDR2.

This sample was taken from a study of cutaneous CD30+ T cell lymphoproliferative disorder and hepatitis E (dated by TCRdb to the late 2010s). This sequence originates from a human donor with a cutaneous T cell lymphoproliferative disorder associated with hepatitis E virus. Sequencing used blood. The sequence joins TRBV5-4 to TRBJ1-1, and 7 junctional nucleotides match TRBD1. The bases are TGTGCCAGCATCCTCGGGACAGCCGAAGGGAACACTGAAGCTTTCTTT. The translation is CASILGTAEGNTEAFF.